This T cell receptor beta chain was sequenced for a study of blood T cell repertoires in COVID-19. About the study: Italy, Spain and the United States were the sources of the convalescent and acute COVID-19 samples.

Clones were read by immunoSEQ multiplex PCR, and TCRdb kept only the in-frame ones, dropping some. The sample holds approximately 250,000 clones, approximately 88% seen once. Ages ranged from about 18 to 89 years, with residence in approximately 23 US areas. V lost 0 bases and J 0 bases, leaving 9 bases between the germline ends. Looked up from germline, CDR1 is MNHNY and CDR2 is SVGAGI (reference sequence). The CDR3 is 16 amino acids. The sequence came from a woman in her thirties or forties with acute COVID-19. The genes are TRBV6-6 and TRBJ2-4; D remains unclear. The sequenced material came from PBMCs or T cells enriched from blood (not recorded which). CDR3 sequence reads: CASSYSRLLAKNIQYF. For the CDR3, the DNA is TGTGCCAGCAGTTACTCGAGACTCCTAGCCAAAAACATTCAGTACTTC.